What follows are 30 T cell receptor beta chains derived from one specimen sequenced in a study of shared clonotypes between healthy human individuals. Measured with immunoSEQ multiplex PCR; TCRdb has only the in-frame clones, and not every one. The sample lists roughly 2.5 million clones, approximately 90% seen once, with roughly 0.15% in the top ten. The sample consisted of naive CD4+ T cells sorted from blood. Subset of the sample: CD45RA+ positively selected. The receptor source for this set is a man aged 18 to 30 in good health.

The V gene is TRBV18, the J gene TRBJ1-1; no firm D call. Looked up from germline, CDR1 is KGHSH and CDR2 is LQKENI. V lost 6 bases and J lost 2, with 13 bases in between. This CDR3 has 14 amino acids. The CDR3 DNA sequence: TGTGCCAGCTCCCTTAGGACGGCTAACACTGAAGCTTTCTTT. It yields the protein CASSLRTANTEAFF.

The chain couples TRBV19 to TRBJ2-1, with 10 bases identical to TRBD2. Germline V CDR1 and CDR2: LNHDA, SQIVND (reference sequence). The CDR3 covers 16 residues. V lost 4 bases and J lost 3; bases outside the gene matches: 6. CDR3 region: CASSSLAGAIYNEQFF. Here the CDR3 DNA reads TGTGCCAGTAGTAGCCTAGCGGGGGCCATCTACAATGAGCAGTTCTTC.

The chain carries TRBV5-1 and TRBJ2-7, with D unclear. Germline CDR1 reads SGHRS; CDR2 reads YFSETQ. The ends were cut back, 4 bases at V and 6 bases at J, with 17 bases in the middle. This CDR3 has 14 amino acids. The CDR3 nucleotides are TGCGCCAGCAGCCGGGTTAACAGTAATCCCGAGCAGTACTTC. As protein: CASSRVNSNPEQYF.

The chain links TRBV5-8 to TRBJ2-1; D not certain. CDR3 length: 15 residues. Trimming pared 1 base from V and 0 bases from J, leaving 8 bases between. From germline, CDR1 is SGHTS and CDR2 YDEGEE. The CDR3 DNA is TGTGCCAGCAGCTTGTACCGGACCTCCTACAATGAGCAGTTCTTC. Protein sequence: CASSLYRTSYNEQFF. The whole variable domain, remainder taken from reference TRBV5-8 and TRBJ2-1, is EAGVTQSPTHLIKTRGQQATLRCSPISGHTSVYWYQQALGLGLQFLLWYDEGEERNRGNFPPRFSGRQFPNYSSELNVNALELEDSALYLCASSLYRTSYNEQFFGPGTRLTVL.

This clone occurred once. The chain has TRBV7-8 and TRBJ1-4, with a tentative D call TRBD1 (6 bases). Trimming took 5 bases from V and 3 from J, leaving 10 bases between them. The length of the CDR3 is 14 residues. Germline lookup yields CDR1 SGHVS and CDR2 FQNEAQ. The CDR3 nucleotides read TGTGCCAGCAGCCGGGGGCAGGCTAATGAAAAACTGTTTTTT. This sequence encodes CASSRGQANEKLFF.

Written as DNA, the CDR3 is TGTGCCAGCAGCTTAGCACCGACGGCGGGGGGCACAGATACGCAGTATTTT. The encoded protein is CASSLAPTAGGTDTQYF. The chain carries TRBV11-2 and TRBJ2-3; 7 nucleotides align to TRBD2. CDR3 length equals 17 residues. The germline V gene has CDR1 SGHAT and CDR2 FQNNGV. Trimming took 1 base from V and 1 from J; bases not matched to a gene: 8. Using reference TRBV11-2 and TRBJ2-3 for the parts outside the CDR3, the full variable domain is EAGVAQSPRYKIIEKRQSVAFWCNPISGHATLYWYQQILGQGPKLLIQFQNNGVVDDSQLPKDRFSAERLKGVDSTLKIQPAKLEDSAVYLCASSLAPTAGGTDTQYFGPGTRLTVL.

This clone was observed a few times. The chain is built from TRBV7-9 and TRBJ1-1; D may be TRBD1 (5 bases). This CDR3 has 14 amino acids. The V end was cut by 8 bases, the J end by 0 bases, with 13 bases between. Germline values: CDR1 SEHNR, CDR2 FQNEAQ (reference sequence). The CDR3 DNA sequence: TGTGCCAGCCTCCTCCTAGGGGTGAACACTGAAGCTTTCTTT. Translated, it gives CASLLLGVNTEAFF.

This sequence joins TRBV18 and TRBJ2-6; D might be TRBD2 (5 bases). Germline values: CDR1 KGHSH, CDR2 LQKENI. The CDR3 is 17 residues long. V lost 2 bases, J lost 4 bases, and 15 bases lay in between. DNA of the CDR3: TGTGCCAGCTCACCAGTAGATTCGGGGAGAGGGGCCAACGTCCTGACTTTC. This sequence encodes CASSPVDSGRGANVLTF.

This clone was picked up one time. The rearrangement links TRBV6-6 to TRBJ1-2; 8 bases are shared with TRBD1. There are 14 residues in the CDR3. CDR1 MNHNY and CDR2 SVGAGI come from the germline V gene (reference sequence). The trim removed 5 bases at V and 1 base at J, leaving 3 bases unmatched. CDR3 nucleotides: TGTGCCAGCAGTCAACAGGGGGTTAACTATGGCTACACCTTC. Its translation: CASSQQGVNYGYTF.

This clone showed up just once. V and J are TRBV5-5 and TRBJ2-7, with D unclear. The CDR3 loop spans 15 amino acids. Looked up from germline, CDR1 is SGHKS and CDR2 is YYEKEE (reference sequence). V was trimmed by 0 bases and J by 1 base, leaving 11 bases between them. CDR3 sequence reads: CASSLVDVGSYEQYF. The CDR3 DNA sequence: TGTGCCAGCAGCTTGGTTGATGTTGGGTCCTACGAGCAGTACTTC.

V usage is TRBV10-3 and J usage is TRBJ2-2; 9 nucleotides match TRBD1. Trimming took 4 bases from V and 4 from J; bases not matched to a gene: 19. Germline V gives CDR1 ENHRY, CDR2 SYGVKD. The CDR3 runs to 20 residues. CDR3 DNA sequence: TGTGCCATCAGTGGCCTCCCTACTGCCGGGACAGGGCCGGGCACCGGGGAGCTGTTTTTT. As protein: CAISGLPTAGTGPGTGELFF.

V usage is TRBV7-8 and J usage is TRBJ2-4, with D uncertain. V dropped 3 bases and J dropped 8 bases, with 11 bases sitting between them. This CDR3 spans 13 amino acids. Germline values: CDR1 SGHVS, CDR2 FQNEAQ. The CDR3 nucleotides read TGTGCCAGCAGCTTGACTTTTATAGACATTCAGTACTTC. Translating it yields CASSLTFIDIQYF.

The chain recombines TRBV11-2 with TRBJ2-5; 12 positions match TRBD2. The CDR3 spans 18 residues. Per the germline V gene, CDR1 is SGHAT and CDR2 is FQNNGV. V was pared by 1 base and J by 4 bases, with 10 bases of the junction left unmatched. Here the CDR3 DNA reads TGTGCCAGCAGCTTAGGTGGACTAGCGGGAACCGGAGGAGAGACCCAGTACTTC. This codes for CASSLGGLAGTGGETQYF.

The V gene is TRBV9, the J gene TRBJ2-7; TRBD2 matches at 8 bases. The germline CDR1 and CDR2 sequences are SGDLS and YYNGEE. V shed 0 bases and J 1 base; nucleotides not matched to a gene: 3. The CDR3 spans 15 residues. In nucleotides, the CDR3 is TGTGCCAGCAGCGTAGGACTAGCGTTATCCTACGAGCAGTACTTC. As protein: CASSVGLALSYEQYF.

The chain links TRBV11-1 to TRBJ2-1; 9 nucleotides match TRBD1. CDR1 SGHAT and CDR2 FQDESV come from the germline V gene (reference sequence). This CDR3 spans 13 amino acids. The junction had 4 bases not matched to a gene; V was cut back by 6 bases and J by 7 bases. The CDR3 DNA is TGTGCCAGCAGTAGGGACAGGGAAAATGAGCAGTTCTTC. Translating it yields CASSRDRENEQFF. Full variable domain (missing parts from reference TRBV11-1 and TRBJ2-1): EAEVAQSPRYKITEKSQAVAFWCDPISGHATLYWYRQILGQGPELLVQFQDESVVDDSQLPKDRFSAERLKGVDSTLKIQPAELGDSAMYLCASSRDRENEQFFGPGTRLTVL.

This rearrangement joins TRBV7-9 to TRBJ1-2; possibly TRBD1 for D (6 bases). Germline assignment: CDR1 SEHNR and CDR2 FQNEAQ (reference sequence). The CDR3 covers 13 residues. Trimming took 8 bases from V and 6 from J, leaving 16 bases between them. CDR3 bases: TGTGCCAGCGGGGTACTTGGGGGCAATGGCTACACCTTC. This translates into CASGVLGGNGYTF.

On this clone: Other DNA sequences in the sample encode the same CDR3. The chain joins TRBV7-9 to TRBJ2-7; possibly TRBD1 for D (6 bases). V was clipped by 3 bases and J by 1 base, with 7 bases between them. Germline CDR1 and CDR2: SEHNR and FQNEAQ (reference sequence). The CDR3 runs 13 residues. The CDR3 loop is CASSFGQSYEQYF. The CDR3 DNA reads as TGTGCCAGCAGCTTCGGACAGTCCTACGAGCAGTACTTC.

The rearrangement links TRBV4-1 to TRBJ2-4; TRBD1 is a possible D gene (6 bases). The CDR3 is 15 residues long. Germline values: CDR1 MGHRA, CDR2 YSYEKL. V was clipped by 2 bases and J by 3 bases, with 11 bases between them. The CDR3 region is CASSQPWTDKNIQYF. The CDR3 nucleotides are TGCGCCAGCAGCCAACCTTGGACAGACAAAAACATTCAGTACTTC.

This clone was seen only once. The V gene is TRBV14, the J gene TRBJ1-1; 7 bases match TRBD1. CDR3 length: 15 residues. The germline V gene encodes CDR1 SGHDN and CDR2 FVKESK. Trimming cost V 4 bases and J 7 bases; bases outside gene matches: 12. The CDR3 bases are TGTGCCAGCAGCCGCCTGGGACAGTCGTTTATTGAAGCTTTCTTT. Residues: CASSRLGQSFIEAFF.

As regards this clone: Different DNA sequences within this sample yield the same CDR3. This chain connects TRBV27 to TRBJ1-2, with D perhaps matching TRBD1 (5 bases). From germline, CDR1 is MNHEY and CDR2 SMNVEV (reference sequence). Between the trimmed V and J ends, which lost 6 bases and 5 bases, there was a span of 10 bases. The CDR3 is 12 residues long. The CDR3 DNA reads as TGTGCCAGCAGCCTGAAGGGGTATGGCTACACCTTC. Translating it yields CASSLKGYGYTF.

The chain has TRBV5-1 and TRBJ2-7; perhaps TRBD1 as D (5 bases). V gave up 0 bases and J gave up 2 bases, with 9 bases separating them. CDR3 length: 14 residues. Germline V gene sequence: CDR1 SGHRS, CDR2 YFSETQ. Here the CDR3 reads CASSLEGVAYEQYF. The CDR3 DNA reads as TGCGCCAGCAGCTTGGAAGGGGTAGCCTACGAGCAGTACTTC. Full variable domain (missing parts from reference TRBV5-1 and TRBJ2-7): KAGVTQTPRYLIKTRGQQVTLSCSPISGHRSVSWYQQTPGQGLQFLFEYFSETQRNKGNFPGRFSGRQFSNSRSEMNVSTLELGDSALYLCASSLEGVAYEQYFGPGTRLTVT.

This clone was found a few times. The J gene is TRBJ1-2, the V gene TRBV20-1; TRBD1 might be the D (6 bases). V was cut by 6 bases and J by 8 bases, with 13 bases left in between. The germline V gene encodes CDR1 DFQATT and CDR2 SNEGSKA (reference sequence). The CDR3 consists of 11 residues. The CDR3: CSASNRAGYTF. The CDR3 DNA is TGCAGTGCCTCGAACAGGGCCGGCTACACCTTC.

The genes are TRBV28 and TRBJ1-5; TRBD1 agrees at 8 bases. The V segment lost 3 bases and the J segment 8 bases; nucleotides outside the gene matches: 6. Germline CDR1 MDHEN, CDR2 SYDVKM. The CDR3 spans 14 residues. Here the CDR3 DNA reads TGTGCCAGCAGTTTGGGGGACAGGAAGAAGCCCCAGCATTTT. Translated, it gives CASSLGDRKKPQHF.

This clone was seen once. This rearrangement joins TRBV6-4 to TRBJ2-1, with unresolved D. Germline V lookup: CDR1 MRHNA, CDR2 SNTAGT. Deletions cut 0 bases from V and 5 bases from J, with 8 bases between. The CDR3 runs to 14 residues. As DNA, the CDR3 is TGTGCCAGCAGTGACTCCCCCAGGAACAATGAGCAGTTCTTC. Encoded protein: CASSDSPRNNEQFF.

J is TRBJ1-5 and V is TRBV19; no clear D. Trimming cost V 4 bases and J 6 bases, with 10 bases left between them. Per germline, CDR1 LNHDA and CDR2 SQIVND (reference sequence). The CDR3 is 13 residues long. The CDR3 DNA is TGTGCCAGTAGTACCTCCATGGGTCAGCCCCAGCATTTT. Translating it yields CASSTSMGQPQHF.

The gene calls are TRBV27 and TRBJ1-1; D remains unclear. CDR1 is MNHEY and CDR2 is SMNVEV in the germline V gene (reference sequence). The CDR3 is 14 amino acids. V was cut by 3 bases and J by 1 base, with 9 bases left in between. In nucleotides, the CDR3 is TGTGCCAGCAGTTTTCTTGGTACGAACACTGAAGCTTTCTTT. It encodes CASSFLGTNTEAFF.

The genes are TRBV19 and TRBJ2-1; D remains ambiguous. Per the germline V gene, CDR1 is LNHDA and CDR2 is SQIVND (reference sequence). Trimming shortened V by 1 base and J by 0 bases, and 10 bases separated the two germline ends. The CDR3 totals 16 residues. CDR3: CASSIVGMSSYNEQFF. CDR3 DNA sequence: TGTGCCAGTAGTATAGTCGGCATGTCCTCCTACAATGAGCAGTTCTTC. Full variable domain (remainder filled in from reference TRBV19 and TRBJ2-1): DGGITQSPKYLFRKEGQNVTLSCEQNLNHDAMYWYRQDPGQGLRLIYYSQIVNDFQKGDIAEGYSVSREKKESFPLTVTSAQKNPTAFYLCASSIVGMSSYNEQFFGPGTRLTVL.

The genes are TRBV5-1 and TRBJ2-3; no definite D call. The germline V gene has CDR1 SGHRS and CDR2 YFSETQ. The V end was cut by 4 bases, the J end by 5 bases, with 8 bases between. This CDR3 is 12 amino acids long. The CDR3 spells CASSEQRDTQYF. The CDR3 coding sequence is TGCGCCAGCAGCGAACAAAGAGATACGCAGTATTTT.

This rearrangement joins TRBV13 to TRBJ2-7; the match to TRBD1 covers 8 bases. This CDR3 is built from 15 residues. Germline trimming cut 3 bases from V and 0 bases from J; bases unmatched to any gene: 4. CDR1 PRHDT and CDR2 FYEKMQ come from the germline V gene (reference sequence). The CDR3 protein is CASSLGQVFSYEQYF. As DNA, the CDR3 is TGTGCCAGCAGCTTGGGACAGGTATTCTCCTACGAGCAGTACTTC. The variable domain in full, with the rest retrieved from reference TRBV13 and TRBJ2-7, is AAGVIQSPRHLIKEKRETATLKCYPIPRHDTVYWYQQGPGQDPQFLISFYEKMQSDKGSIPDRFSAQQFSDYHSELNMSSLELGDSALYFCASSLGQVFSYEQYFGPGTRLTVT.

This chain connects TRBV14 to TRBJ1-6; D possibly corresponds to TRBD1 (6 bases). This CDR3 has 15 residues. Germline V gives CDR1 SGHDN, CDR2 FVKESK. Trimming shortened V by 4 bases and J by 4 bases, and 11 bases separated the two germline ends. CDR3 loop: CASSLSDSYNSPLHF. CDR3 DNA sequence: TGTGCCAGCAGCCTCTCGGACAGTTATAATTCACCCCTCCACTTT. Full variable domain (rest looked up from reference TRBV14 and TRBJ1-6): EAGVTQFPSHSVIEKGQTVTLRCDPISGHDNLYWYRRVMGKEIKFLLHFVKESKQDESGMPNNRFLAERTGGTYSTLKVQPAELEDSGVYFCASSLSDSYNSPLHFGNGTRLTVT.